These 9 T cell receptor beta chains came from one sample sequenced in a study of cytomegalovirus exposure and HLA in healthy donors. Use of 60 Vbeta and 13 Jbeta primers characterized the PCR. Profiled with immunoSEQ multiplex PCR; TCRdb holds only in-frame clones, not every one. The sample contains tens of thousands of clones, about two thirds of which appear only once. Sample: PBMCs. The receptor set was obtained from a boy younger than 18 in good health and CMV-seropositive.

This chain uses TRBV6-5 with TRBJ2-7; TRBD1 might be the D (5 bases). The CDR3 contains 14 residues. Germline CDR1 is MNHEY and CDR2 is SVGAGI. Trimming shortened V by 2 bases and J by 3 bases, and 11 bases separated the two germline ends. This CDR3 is CASSYRQSSYEQYF. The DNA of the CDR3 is TGTGCCAGCAGTTACCGACAGAGTAGCTACGAGCAGTACTTC.

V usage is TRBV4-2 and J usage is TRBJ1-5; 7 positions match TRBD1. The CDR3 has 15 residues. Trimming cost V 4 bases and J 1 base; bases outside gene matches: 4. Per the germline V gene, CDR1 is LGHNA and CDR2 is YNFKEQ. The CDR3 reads CASSREGQSNQPQHF. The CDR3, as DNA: TGTGCCAGCAGCCGAGAGGGACAGAGCAATCAGCCCCAGCATTTT.

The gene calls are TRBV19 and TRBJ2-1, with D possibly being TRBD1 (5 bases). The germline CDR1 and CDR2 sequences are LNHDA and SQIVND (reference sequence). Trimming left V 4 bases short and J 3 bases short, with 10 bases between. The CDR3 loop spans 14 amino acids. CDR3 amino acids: CASSRWGVYNEQFF. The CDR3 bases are TGTGCCAGTAGTAGGTGGGGCGTCTACAATGAGCAGTTCTTC.

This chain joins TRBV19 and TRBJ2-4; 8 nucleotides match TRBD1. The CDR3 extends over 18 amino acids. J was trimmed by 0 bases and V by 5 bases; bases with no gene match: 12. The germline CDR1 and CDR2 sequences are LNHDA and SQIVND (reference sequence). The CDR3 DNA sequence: TGTGCCAGTAGTTCCGGGACAGGTGCCTATTTAGCCAAAAACATTCAGTACTTC. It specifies CASSSGTGAYLAKNIQYF.

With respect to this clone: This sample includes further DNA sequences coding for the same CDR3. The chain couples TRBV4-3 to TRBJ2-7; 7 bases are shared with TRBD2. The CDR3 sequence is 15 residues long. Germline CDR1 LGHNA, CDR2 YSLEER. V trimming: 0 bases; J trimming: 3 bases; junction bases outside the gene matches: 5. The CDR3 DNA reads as TGCGCCAGCAGCCAAGAAGCGGGGCCTTACTACGAGCAGTACTTC. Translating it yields CASSQEAGPYYEQYF.

The CDR3 reads CSVVRQGGYEQYF. The CDR3 nucleotides read TGCAGCGTTGTACGACAGGGGGGCTACGAGCAGTACTTC. V usage is TRBV29-1 and J usage is TRBJ2-7; 9 bases are a match to TRBD1. The V segment lost 4 bases and the J segment 3 bases; nucleotides outside the gene matches: 4. This CDR3 region has 13 residues. Germline V lookup: CDR1 SQVTM, CDR2 ANQGSEA.

The CDR3 sequence: CAWSVWQGAGELFF. In nucleotides, the CDR3 is TGTGCCTGGAGTGTCTGGCAGGGGGCCGGGGAGCTGTTTTTT. The chain recombines TRBV30 with TRBJ2-2; 7 bases are shared with TRBD1. V shed 0 bases and J 6 bases; nucleotides not matched to a gene: 4. The V gene's germline CDR1 is GTSNPN and CDR2 SVGIG (reference sequence). The CDR3 totals 14 residues.

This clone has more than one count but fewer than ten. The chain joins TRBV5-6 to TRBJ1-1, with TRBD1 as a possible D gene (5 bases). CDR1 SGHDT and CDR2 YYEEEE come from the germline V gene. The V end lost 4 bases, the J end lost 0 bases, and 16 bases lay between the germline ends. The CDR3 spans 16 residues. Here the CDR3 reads CASSLRHGGLNTEAFF. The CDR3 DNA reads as TGTGCCAGCAGCCTAAGACACGGGGGACTGAACACTGAAGCTTTCTTT.

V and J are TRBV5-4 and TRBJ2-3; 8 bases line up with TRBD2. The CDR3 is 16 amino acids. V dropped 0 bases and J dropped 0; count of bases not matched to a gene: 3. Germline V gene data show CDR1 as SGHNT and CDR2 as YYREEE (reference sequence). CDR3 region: CASSLGGGSSTDTQYF. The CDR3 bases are TGTGCCAGCAGCTTGGGCGGGGGGTCTAGCACAGATACGCAGTATTTT.